Detailed here is one TCR beta chain. Random hexamers were used to reverse transcribe an amount of about 0.45 to 1 ug RNA. MiXCR was run by TCRdb on the immunoSEQ multiplex PCR reads, yielding one entry per CDR3 protein. The data show some 300,000 distinct CDR3 sequences, 70% to 90% seen once. CDR1 and CDR2 (germline): MNHNS, SASEGT. The CDR3 sequence is 17 residues long. Between the trimmed V and J ends, which lost 7 bases and 0 bases, there was a span of 19 bases. This specimen belongs to a study of CD8 T cells in Susac syndrome. Sequencing of TCR beta was performed on blood CD8+ T cells and on blood CD4+ T cells. Patients with stable or active relapsing-remitting disease, all of them treatment-naive, made up the multiple sclerosis controls. Negative isolation yielded the CD8+ and CD4+ T cells, while FACS enriched the TEMRA cells.

The chain has TRBV6-1 and TRBJ2-1; D perhaps matches TRBD1 (6 bases). This TCR came from a human donor with multiple sclerosis. What was sequenced was CD8+ T cells from PBMCs. The CDR3, as DNA: TGTGCCAGCAACCACCTGACAGGTTATAGCTCCTACAATGAGCAGTTCTTC. Encoded protein: CASNHLTGYSSYNEQFF.